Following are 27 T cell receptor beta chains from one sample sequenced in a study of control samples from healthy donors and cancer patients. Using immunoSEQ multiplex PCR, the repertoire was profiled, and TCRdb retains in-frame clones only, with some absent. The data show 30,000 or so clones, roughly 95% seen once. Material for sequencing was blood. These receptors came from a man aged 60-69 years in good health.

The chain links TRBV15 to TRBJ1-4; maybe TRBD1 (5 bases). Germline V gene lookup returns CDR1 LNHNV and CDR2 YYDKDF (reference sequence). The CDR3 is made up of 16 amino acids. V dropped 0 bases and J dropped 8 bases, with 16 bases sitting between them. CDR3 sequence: CATSRETRTKREKLFF. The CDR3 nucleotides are TGTGCCACCAGCAGAGAAACGAGGACAAAAAGGGAAAAACTGTTTTTT.

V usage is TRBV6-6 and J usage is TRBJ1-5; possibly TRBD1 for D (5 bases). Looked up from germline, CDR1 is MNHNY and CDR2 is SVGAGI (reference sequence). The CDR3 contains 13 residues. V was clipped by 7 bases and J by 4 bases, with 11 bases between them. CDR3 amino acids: CASIGDGNQPQHF. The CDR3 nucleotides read TGTGCCAGCATCGGGGACGGGAATCAGCCCCAGCATTTT.

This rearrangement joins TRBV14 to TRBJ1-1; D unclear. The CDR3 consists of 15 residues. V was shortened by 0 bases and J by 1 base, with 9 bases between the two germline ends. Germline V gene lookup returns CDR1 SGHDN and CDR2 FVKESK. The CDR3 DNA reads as TGTGCCAGCAGCCAAGATCTTAAGGAGAACACTGAAGCTTTCTTT. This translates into CASSQDLKENTEAFF.

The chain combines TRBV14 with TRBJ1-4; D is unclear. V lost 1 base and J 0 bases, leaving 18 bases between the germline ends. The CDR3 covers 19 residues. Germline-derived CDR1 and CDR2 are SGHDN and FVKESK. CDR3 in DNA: TGTGCCAGCAGCCAAGGGATCGGCCAGTCCCTTGCAACTAATGAAAAACTGTTTTTT. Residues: CASSQGIGQSLATNEKLFF.

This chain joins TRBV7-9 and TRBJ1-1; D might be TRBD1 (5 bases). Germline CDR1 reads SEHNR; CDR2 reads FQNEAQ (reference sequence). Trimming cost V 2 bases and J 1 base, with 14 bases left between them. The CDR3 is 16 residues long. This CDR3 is CASSLLGGAGNTEAFF. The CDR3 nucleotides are TGTGCCAGCAGCTTACTTGGGGGTGCAGGGAACACTGAAGCTTTCTTT.

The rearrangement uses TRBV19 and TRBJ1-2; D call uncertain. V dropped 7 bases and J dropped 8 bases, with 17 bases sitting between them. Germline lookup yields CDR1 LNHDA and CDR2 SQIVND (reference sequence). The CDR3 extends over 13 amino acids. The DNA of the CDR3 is TGTGCCAGTAATAAAGACCCCCGAGGCGGCTACACCTTC. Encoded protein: CASNKDPRGGYTF.

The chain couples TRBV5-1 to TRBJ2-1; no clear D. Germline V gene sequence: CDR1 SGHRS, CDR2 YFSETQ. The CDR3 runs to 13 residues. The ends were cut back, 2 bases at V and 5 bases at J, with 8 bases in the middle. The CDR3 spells CASSFYRDNEQFF. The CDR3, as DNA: TGCGCCAGCAGCTTCTACCGGGACAATGAGCAGTTCTTC.

CDR3 nucleotides: TGTGCCAGCAGCGTAGGCCAGGGGAAAGAGACCCAGTACTTC. It encodes CASSVGQGKETQYF. The rearrangement links TRBV9 to TRBJ2-5; a possible D gene is TRBD1 (6 bases). This CDR3 region has 14 residues. The germline V gene has CDR1 SGDLS and CDR2 YYNGEE. With 0 bases removed from V and 3 bases from J, the gap between germline ends came to 9 bases.

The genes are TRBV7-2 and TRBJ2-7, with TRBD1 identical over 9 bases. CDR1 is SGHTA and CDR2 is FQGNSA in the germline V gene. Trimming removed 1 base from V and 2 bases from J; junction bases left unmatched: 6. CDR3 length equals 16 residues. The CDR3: CASSLGGQGAAYEQYF. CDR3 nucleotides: TGTGCCAGCAGCTTAGGGGGACAGGGAGCAGCCTACGAGCAGTACTTC.

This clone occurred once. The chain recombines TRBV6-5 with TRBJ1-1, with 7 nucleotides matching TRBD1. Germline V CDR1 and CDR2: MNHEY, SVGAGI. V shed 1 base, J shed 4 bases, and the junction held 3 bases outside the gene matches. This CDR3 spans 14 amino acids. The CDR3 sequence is CASSYYRGSTEAFF. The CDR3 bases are TGTGCCAGCAGTTACTACAGGGGCAGCACTGAAGCTTTCTTT.

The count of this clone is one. This chain's CDR3 is CATNLGAGGELFF. The CDR3, as DNA: TGTGCCACCAACTTGGGGGCGGGCGGGGAGCTGTTTTTT. The rearrangement links TRBV24-1 to TRBJ2-2; the D gene is possibly TRBD1 (6 bases). Trimming stripped 8 bases from V and 7 bases from J, with 13 bases between. The CDR3 contains 13 residues. Germline values: CDR1 KGHDR, CDR2 SFDVKD.

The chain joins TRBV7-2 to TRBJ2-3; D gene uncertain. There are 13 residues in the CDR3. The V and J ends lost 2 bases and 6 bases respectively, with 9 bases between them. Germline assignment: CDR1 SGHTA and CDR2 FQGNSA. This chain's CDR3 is CASSLFQGDTQYF. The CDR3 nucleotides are TGTGCCAGCAGCTTATTCCAAGGGGATACGCAGTATTTT.

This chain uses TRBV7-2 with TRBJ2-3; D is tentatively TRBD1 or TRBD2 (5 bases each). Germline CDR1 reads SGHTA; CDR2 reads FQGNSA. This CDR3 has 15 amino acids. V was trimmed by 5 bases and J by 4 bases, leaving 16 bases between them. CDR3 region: CASSLSTGGSDTQYF. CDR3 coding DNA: TGTGCCAGCAGCCTTAGTACAGGAGGATCAGATACGCAGTATTTT.

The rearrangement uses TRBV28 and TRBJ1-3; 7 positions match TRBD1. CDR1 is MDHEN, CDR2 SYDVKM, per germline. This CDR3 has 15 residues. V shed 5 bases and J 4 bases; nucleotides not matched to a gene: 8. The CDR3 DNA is TGTGCCAGCAGTCCCGGACAGGTCTCGGGAAACACCATATATTTT. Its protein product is CASSPGQVSGNTIYF.

For the CDR3, the DNA is TGTGCCAGCAGCGGAGTCGGGGGGGCGGAGGGTACGCAGTATTTT. Amino acid sequence: CASSGVGGAEGTQYF. The chain joins TRBV9 to TRBJ2-3, with 8 bases matching TRBD2. Germline assignment: CDR1 SGDLS and CDR2 YYNGEE. The CDR3 sequence is 15 residues long. V shed 3 bases, J shed 8 bases, and the junction held 11 bases outside the gene matches.

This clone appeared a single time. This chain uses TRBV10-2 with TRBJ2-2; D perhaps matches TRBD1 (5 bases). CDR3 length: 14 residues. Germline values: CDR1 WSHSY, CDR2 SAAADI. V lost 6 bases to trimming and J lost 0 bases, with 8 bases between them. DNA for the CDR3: TGCGCCAGCAGGACAGTCGCGAACACCGGGGAGCTGTTTTTT. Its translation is CASRTVANTGELFF.

CDR3 sequence (DNA): TGTGCCAGCAGCAAAGCGGGTTTAGGTAATCAGCCCCAGCATTTT. It codes for CASSKAGLGNQPQHF. J is TRBJ1-5 and V is TRBV21-1. TRBV21-1 is listed as a pseudogene. This CDR3 region has 15 residues.

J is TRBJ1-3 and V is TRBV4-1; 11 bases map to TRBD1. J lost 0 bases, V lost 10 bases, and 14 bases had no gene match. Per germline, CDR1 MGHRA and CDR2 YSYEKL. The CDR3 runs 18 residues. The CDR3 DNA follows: TGCGCCACCGCGCCGGGACAGGGGGAACCAGTCTCTGGAAACACCATATATTTT. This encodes CATAPGQGEPVSGNTIYF.

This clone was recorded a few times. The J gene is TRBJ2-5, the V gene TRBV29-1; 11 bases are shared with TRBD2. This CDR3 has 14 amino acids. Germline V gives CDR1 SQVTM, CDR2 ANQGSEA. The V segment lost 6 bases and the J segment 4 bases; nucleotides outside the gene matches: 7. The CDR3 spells CSVLLAGGGETQYF. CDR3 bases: TGCAGCGTCCTGCTAGCGGGGGGAGGAGAGACCCAGTACTTC.

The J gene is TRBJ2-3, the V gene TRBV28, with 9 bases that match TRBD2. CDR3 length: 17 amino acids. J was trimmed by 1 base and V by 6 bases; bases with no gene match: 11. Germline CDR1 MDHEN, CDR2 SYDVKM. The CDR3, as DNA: TGTGCCAGCAGCCCGTGGGGGTTAGCGGGGGGCACAGATACGCAGTATTTT. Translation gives CASSPWGLAGGTDTQYF.

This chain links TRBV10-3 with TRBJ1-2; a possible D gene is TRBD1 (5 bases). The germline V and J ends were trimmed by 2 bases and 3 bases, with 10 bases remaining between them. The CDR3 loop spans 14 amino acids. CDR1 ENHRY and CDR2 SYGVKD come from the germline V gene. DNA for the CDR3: TGTGCCATCAGTGAGGGGACTGCAGACTATGGCTACACCTTC. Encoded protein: CAISEGTADYGYTF.

Written as DNA, the CDR3 is TGTGCCAGCAGCTTTCGCGGGGAGCAAGAGACCCAGTACTTC. Protein product: CASSFRGEQETQYF. The chain couples TRBV5-4 to TRBJ2-5; D possibly corresponds to TRBD2 (6 bases). CDR1 SGHNT and CDR2 YYREEE come from the germline V gene (reference sequence). V lost 2 bases and J 2 bases, leaving 10 bases between the germline ends. The CDR3 totals 14 residues.

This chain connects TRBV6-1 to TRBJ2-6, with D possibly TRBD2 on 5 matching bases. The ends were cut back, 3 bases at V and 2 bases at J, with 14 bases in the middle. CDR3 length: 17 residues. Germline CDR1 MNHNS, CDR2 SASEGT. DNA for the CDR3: TGTGCCAGCAGTGATCGAGGGTTAGTAACTGGGGCCAACGTCCTGACTTTC. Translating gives CASSDRGLVTGANVLTF.

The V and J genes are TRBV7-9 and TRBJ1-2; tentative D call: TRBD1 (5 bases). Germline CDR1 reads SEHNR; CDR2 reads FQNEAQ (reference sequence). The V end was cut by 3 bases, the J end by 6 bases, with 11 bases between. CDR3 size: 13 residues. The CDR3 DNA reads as TGTGCCAGCAGCTTCCGACCGGGGGATGGCTACACCTTC. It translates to CASSFRPGDGYTF.

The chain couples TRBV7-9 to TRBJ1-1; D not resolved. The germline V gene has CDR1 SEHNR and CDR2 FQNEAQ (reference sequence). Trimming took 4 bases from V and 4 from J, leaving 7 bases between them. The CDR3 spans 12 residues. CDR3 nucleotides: TGTGCCAGCAGCTCCTGGGGCACTGAAGCTTTCTTT. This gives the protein CASSSWGTEAFF.

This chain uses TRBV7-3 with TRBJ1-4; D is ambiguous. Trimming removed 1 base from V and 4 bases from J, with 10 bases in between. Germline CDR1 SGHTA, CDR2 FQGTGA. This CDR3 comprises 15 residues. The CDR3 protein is CASSLMRAGNEKLFF. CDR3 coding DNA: TGTGCCAGCAGCTTAATGAGGGCGGGTAATGAAAAACTGTTTTTT. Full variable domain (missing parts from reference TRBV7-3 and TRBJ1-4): GAGVSQTPSNKVTEKGKYVELRCDPISGHTALYWYRQSLGQGPEFLIYFQGTGAADDSGLPNDRFFAVRPEGSVSTLKIQRTERGDSAVYLCASSLMRAGNEKLFFGSGTQLSVL.

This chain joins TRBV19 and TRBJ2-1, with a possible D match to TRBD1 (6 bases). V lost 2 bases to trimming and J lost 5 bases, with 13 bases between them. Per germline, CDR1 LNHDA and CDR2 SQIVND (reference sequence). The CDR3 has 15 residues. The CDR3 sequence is CASSITGLSNNEQFF. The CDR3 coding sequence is TGTGCCAGTAGTATAACAGGGCTTAGTAACAATGAGCAGTTCTTC.